Following are 29 T cell receptor beta chains from one sample sequenced in a study of CD8+ T cells in alopecia areata. Sequencing relied on a cDNA template that was reverse transcribed from extracted RNA. Sequencing used immunoSEQ multiplex PCR; TCRdb keeps in-frame clones, though not all of them. This repertoire shows 200,000 to 250,000 clones, around two fifths found once; its top ten account for just under 0.5%. The treatment denotes: oral pan-JAK inhibitor, 5-10 mg twice daily. Sequencing used CD4+ T cells sorted from blood, obtained at approximately week 34, from a patient treated with tofacitinib. These receptors were obtained from a human donor with alopecia areata.

The genes are TRBV12-5 and TRBJ2-2; 9 nucleotides agree with TRBD1. The CDR3 has 16 residues. The V gene's germline CDR1 is LGHNT and CDR2 FRNRAP. V lost 4 bases and J lost 1; bases outside the gene matches: 4. CDR3 DNA: TGTGCTAGTGGTTGGACGGGACAGGGGAACACCGGGGAGCTGTTTTTT. Protein product: CASGWTGQGNTGELFF.

This chain uses TRBV30 with TRBJ1-4, with D maybe TRBD1 (5 bases). The CDR3 has 13 amino acids. V was clipped by 1 base and J by 4 bases, with 7 bases between them. The V gene's germline CDR1 is GTSNPN and CDR2 SVGIG (reference sequence). CDR3 DNA sequence: TGTGCCTGGAGTGGACAGAGTAATGAAAAACTGTTTTTT. Translated, it gives CAWSGQSNEKLFF.

This chain joins TRBV7-2 and TRBJ2-7; 7 bases match TRBD2. CDR3 length: 13 residues. V was pared by 5 bases and J by 9 bases, with 10 bases of the junction left unmatched. Germline CDR1 and CDR2: SGHTA and FQGNSA. This CDR3 is CASSLTREGGQYF. The CDR3 DNA follows: TGTGCCAGCAGCCTGACTAGGGAGGGAGGGCAGTACTTC.

The V call is TRBV2, the J call TRBJ2-7; a possible D gene is TRBD1 (6 bases). There are 14 residues in the CDR3. Trimming took off 6 bases at V and 7 bases at J, with 19 bases between the two ends. Germline loops: CDR1 SNHLY, CDR2 FYNNEI. The CDR3 nucleotides read TGTGCCAGCAGACCCGAGGGGGACCGGAGGGAGCAGTACTTC. As protein: CASRPEGDRREQYF.

The chain has TRBV27 and TRBJ1-2; 8 bases line up with TRBD1. The length of the CDR3 is 14 residues. Looked up from germline, CDR1 is MNHEY and CDR2 is SMNVEV (reference sequence). V was pared by 4 bases and J by 4 bases, with 5 bases of the junction left unmatched. CDR3 in amino acids: CASSSVGQGYGYTF. CDR3 bases: TGTGCCAGCAGTTCCGTTGGACAGGGCTATGGCTACACCTTC.

This clone was seen only once. This chain connects TRBV5-1 to TRBJ1-1; D remains ambiguous. The CDR3 contains 11 residues. V was clipped by 1 base and J by 6 bases, with 4 bases between them. CDR1 is SGHRS and CDR2 is YFSETQ in the germline V gene. The DNA for the CDR3 is TGCGCCAGCAGCTTGTCTTCTGAAGCTTTCTTT. Protein sequence: CASSLSSEAFF.

This clone was seen a handful of times. CDR3 nucleotide sequence: TGTGCCAGCGCCTCTTCCGGGGGACGGTTCTTC. Its translation: CASASSGGRFF. This sequence joins TRBV6-1 and TRBJ2-1, with D maybe TRBD2 (6 bases). Germline-derived CDR1 and CDR2 are MNHNS and SASEGT. There are 11 residues in the CDR3. The germline V and J ends were trimmed by 8 bases and 15 bases, with 17 bases remaining between them.

The chain links TRBV7-6 to TRBJ2-5; 10 bases align to TRBD2. Germline CDR1 SGHVS, CDR2 FNYEAQ. The CDR3 contains 15 residues. V dropped 0 bases and J dropped 5; count of bases not matched to a gene: 3. Written as DNA, the CDR3 is TGTGCCAGCAGCTTAGCAGCGGGAGGGTGGGAGACCCAGTACTTC. It translates to CASSLAAGGWETQYF. Looking up the rest from reference TRBV7-6 and TRBJ2-5 gives the full variable domain: GAGVSQSPRYKVTKRGQDVALRCDPISGHVSLYWYRQALGQGPEFLTYFNYEAQQDKSGLPNDRFSAERPEGSISTLTIQRTEQRDSAMYRCASSLAAGGWETQYFGPGTRLLVL.

A few counts support this clone. The chain joins TRBV15 to TRBJ1-5, with a tentative D call TRBD1 (5 bases). Germline CDR1 LNHNV, CDR2 YYDKDF (reference sequence). V lost 8 bases and J lost 0, with 17 bases in between. The CDR3 contains 16 residues. The DNA for the CDR3 is TGTGCCACCCATAGGGGCCTTGACCGTAGCAATCAGCCCCAGCATTTT. Its protein is CATHRGLDRSNQPQHF.

This clone was detected only a few times. The chain couples TRBV7-2 to TRBJ1-4; D uncertain. Germline V lookup: CDR1 SGHTA, CDR2 FQGNSA. This CDR3 spans 13 amino acids. The V end was cut by 6 bases, the J end by 1 base, with 6 bases between. Here the CDR3 reads CASSEGTNEKLFF. The CDR3 DNA reads as TGTGCCAGCAGTGAGGGAACTAATGAAAAACTGTTTTTT. Variable domain in full (rest from reference TRBV7-2 and TRBJ1-4): GAGVSQSPSNKVTEKGKDVELRCDPISGHTALYWYRQSLGQGLEFLIYFQGNSAPDKSGLPSDRFSAERTGGSVSTLTIQRTQQEDSAVYLCASSEGTNEKLFFGSGTQLSVL.

This clone has more than one count but fewer than ten. The chain links TRBV6-6 to TRBJ2-1; weak D call: TRBD1 (6 bases). The V gene's germline CDR1 is MNHNY and CDR2 SVGAGI (reference sequence). The CDR3 is made up of 15 amino acids. Trimming took off 2 bases at V and 7 bases at J, with 15 bases between the two ends. The CDR3, as DNA: TGTGCCAGCAGTTACACCAACTCGAGGGGGAATGAGCAGTTCTTC. Encoded protein: CASSYTNSRGNEQFF.

The J gene is TRBJ2-1, the V gene TRBV7-9, with D perhaps TRBD1 (5 bases). In germline, CDR1 is SEHNR, CDR2 FQNEAQ (reference sequence). Deletions cut 5 bases from V and 9 bases from J, with 14 bases between. CDR3 length equals 13 residues. The CDR3 protein is CASSVLRVGEQFF. The CDR3 nucleotides read TGTGCCAGCAGCGTACTCAGGGTCGGTGAGCAGTTCTTC.

This chain uses TRBV6-1 with TRBJ2-1, with 8 positions matching TRBD2. This CDR3 region has 14 residues. Germline CDR1 MNHNS, CDR2 SASEGT. The J segment lost 7 bases and the V segment lost 6 bases, leaving 8 bases of the junction unmatched. The CDR3: CASRVAGTRNEQFF. The CDR3 coding sequence is TGTGCCAGCAGGGTAGCCGGGACTAGAAATGAGCAGTTCTTC.

In its sample, this clone was seen a few times. The chain carries TRBV7-9 and TRBJ2-7, with 9 bases lining up with TRBD1. The CDR3 is 14 amino acids. V was clipped by 6 bases and J by 6 bases; unmatched bases: 9. Germline CDR1 SEHNR, CDR2 FQNEAQ (reference sequence). Here the CDR3 reads CASRLDRGGVEQYF. The CDR3 DNA reads as TGTGCCAGCAGACTGGACAGGGGAGGGGTCGAGCAGTACTTC.

The rearrangement uses TRBV5-1 and TRBJ1-2, with D maybe TRBD1 (5 bases). The CDR3 sequence is 15 residues long. Trimming left V 0 bases short and J 4 bases short, with 13 bases between. The germline gives CDR1 SGHRS, CDR2 YFSETQ. In DNA, the CDR3 is TGCGCCAGCAGCTTGGAAAGGGGTAGAGGCTATGGCTACACCTTC. Translating it yields CASSLERGRGYGYTF.

The CDR3 sequence is CSVGGDEKLFF. CDR3 bases: TGCAGCGTTGGAGGAGATGAAAAACTGTTTTTT. J is TRBJ1-4 and V is TRBV29-1, with D unresolved. The CDR3 contains 11 residues. With 4 bases removed from V and 6 bases from J, the gap between germline ends came to 6 bases. The germline V gene encodes CDR1 SQVTM and CDR2 ANQGSEA.

This chain joins TRBV6-1 and TRBJ2-7; D not certain. Germline CDR1 reads MNHNS; CDR2 reads SASEGT. Trimming left V 4 bases short and J 0 bases short, with 19 bases between. The CDR3 consists of 17 residues. In DNA, the CDR3 is TGTGCCAGCAGTGTATTAGTGTGGGCCGAGAGCTCCTACGAGCAGTACTTC. Its protein is CASSVLVWAESSYEQYF.

The rearrangement links TRBV6-5 to TRBJ1-2; D remains ambiguous. The germline V gene has CDR1 MNHEY and CDR2 SVGAGI. Between the trimmed V and J ends, which lost 11 bases and 4 bases, there was a span of 14 bases. This CDR3 is built from 12 residues. The CDR3 region is CAAPPEFYGYTF. CDR3 coding DNA: TGTGCCGCGCCCCCGGAGTTCTATGGCTACACCTTC.

This clone was observed a handful of times. This chain connects TRBV4-1 to TRBJ1-4; TRBD1 agrees at 10 bases. Per germline, CDR1 MGHRA and CDR2 YSYEKL. The CDR3 has 17 amino acids. The trim removed 6 bases at V and 8 bases at J, leaving 15 bases unmatched. CDR3 nucleotides: TGCGCCAGCAGGGAGGGGACAGGGGCCTACCTGAGGGAAAAACTGTTTTTT. Protein: CASREGTGAYLREKLFF.

This chain joins TRBV30 and TRBJ2-2; no reliable D call. Trimming left V 7 bases short and J 6 bases short, with 6 bases between. Germline lookup yields CDR1 GTSNPN and CDR2 SVGIG (reference sequence). This CDR3 has 10 residues. The CDR3 spells CASGSGELFF. CDR3 in DNA: TGTGCCTCCGGATCCGGGGAGCTGTTTTTT.

The rearrangement links TRBV7-2 to TRBJ2-5; D unresolved. CDR3 size: 14 residues. V was clipped by 0 bases and J by 0 bases, with 5 bases between them. CDR1 is SGHTA and CDR2 is FQGNSA in the germline V gene. CDR3 in DNA: TGTGCCAGCAGCTTAGCAGGGTACCAAGAGACCCAGTACTTC. Translation gives CASSLAGYQETQYF. Filled out from reference TRBV7-2 and TRBJ2-5, the complete variable domain reads GAGVSQSPSNKVTEKGKDVELRCDPISGHTALYWYRQSLGQGLEFLIYFQGNSAPDKSGLPSDRFSAERTGGSVSTLTIQRTQQEDSAVYLCASSLAGYQETQYFGPGTRLLVL.

V and J are TRBV28 and TRBJ2-4, with 8 bases identical to TRBD1. Germline V gene lookup returns CDR1 MDHEN and CDR2 SYDVKM. This CDR3 has 16 residues. The ends lost 6 bases at V and 4 bases at J; junction bases unmatched: 11. DNA of the CDR3: TGTGCCAGCAGCCCGACAGGGGCGCCCATAAAAAACATTCAGTACTTC. This translates into CASSPTGAPIKNIQYF.

The rearrangement links TRBV9 to TRBJ2-5; D tentatively reads TRBD1 or TRBD2 (5 bases each). This CDR3 has 14 residues. Germline V gene lookup returns CDR1 SGDLS and CDR2 YYNGEE. V was shortened by 1 base and J by 4 bases, with 11 bases between the two germline ends. DNA for the CDR3: TGTGCCAGCAGCGTACGTTGGGACGGAGAGACCCAGTACTTC. Translated, it gives CASSVRWDGETQYF. The full variable domain, in which reference TRBV9 and TRBJ2-5 provide the parts outside the CDR3, is DSGVTQTPKHLITATGQRVTLRCSPRSGDLSVYWYQQSLDQGLQFLIQYYNGEERAKGNILERFSAQQFPDLHSELNLSSLELGDSALYFCASSVRWDGETQYFGPGTRLLVL.

The chain has TRBV5-1 and TRBJ1-2; D is ambiguous. CDR3 length equals 14 residues. The germline V gene has CDR1 SGHRS and CDR2 YFSETQ. V dropped 5 bases and J dropped 0 bases, with 11 bases sitting between them. The CDR3 DNA sequence: TGCGCCAGCAGAAACACTGGATCTAACTATGGCTACACCTTC. It encodes CASRNTGSNYGYTF. Using reference TRBV5-1 and TRBJ1-2 for the parts outside the CDR3, the full variable domain is KAGVTQTPRYLIKTRGQQVTLSCSPISGHRSVSWYQQTPGQGLQFLFEYFSETQRNKGNFPGRFSGRQFSNSRSEMNVSTLELGDSALYLCASRNTGSNYGYTFGSGTRLTVV.

This clone was counted a few times. V gene TRBV20-1 combines with J gene TRBJ1-4; D perhaps matches TRBD1 (6 bases). Germline-derived CDR1 and CDR2 are DFQATT and SNEGSKA (reference sequence). The CDR3 sequence is 11 residues long. The CDR3 reads CSARGTEKLFF. The CDR3 DNA is TGCAGCGCCCGTGGGACAGAAAAACTGTTTTTT.

The chain recombines TRBV7-2 with TRBJ2-1; a weak D match, TRBD1 (5 bases). CDR3 length: 12 amino acids. The ends were cut back, 5 bases at V and 6 bases at J, with 8 bases in the middle. Germline V lookup: CDR1 SGHTA, CDR2 FQGNSA. This chain's CDR3 is CASSGQVNEQFF. CDR3 nucleotide sequence: TGTGCCAGCAGCGGACAAGTCAATGAGCAGTTCTTC.

The table lists this clone with a few counts. The J gene is TRBJ2-7, the V gene TRBV11-2; 8 bases map to TRBD2. Germline assignment: CDR1 SGHAT and CDR2 FQNNGV. The V and J ends lost 4 bases and 4 bases, in that order; junction bases with no gene match: 6. The CDR3 consists of 14 residues. The CDR3 region is CASSWGTRVYEQYF. The CDR3 region has the DNA TGTGCCAGCAGCTGGGGGACTAGAGTGTACGAGCAGTACTTC.

The chain carries TRBV11-2 and TRBJ1-2; 8 bases line up with TRBD1. With V trimmed by 4 bases and J by 7 bases, 14 bases remained unmatched. The V gene's germline CDR1 is SGHAT and CDR2 FQNNGV. This CDR3 has 16 amino acids. This chain's CDR3 is CASSSLRDRTSRGYTF. The CDR3 DNA reads TGTGCCAGCAGCTCGCTCCGGGACAGGACGTCACGTGGCTACACCTTC.

The chain is built from TRBV2 and TRBJ2-5; D is unclear. There are 12 residues in the CDR3. The V gene lost 8 bases and the J gene lost 4 bases, with 11 bases spanning the gap. CDR1 is SNHLY, CDR2 FYNNEI, per germline. Written as DNA, the CDR3 is TGTGCCAGCTACGGTCTAATAGAGACCCAGTACTTC. Translated: CASYGLIETQYF.